These 19 T cell receptor beta chains were all obtained from the same sample, sequenced in a study of OX40 agonist ivuxolimab in advanced cancers. Profiled with immunoSEQ multiplex PCR; TCRdb holds only in-frame clones, not every one. The profile shows around 65,000 clones, roughly nine tenths of them singletons. The specimen was CD4+ or CD8+ T cells sorted from blood, collected in a trial of the OX40 agonist ivuxolimab. The receptors originated from an adult with an advanced solid tumor such as melanoma, head and neck, liver or kidney cancer.

The chain uses TRBV29-1 and TRBJ2-5, with D possibly matching TRBD1 (5 bases). V was clipped by 1 base and J by 1 base, with 7 bases between them. Germline V gene data show CDR1 as SQVTM and CDR2 as ANQGSEA. The CDR3 spans 13 residues. CDR3 region: CSVEGQGQETQYF. In DNA, the CDR3 is TGCAGCGTTGAAGGGCAGGGCCAAGAGACCCAGTACTTC.

This clone came up a few times. The rearrangement uses TRBV27 and TRBJ2-1; D possibly corresponds to TRBD2 (5 bases). This CDR3 comprises 16 residues. Looked up from germline, CDR1 is MNHEY and CDR2 is SMNVEV (reference sequence). V was shortened by 3 bases and J by 3 bases, with 15 bases between the two germline ends. CDR3 DNA sequence: TGTGCCAGCAGTTTGCGGGTTGGGCCGGGCTACAATGAGCAGTTCTTC. Protein sequence: CASSLRVGPGYNEQFF.

This rearrangement joins TRBV4-2 to TRBJ1-2, with D possibly TRBD1 on 6 matching bases. Trimming removed 0 bases from V and 3 bases from J, with 8 bases in between. Germline values: CDR1 LGHNA, CDR2 YNFKEQ. The CDR3 runs 14 residues. Here the CDR3 DNA reads TGTGCCAGCAGCCAAGATACAGGGTACTATGGCTACACCTTC. This gives the protein CASSQDTGYYGYTF.

The rearrangement links TRBV10-3 to TRBJ2-1; 11 bases map to TRBD2. CDR3 length: 12 residues. V lost 4 bases and J lost 15; bases outside the gene matches: 5. Germline V gene sequence: CDR1 ENHRY, CDR2 SYGVKD. The CDR3 nucleotides are TGTGCCATCAGTGCAGGGACTAGCGGTCCGTTCTTC. Translation: CAISAGTSGPFF.

The gene calls are TRBV28 and TRBJ1-2, with D hard to call. Germline V CDR1 and CDR2: MDHEN, SYDVKM. V lost 6 bases, J lost 4 bases, and 18 bases lay in between. The CDR3 is 15 amino acids. The CDR3 region has the DNA TGTGCCAGCAGCCCATCGGCGGGTGTCGGCTATGGCTACACCTTC. This sequence encodes CASSPSAGVGYGYTF.

The gene calls are TRBV4-1 and TRBJ2-3; TRBD1 agrees at 7 bases. Unmatched junction bases numbered 15, after V lost 0 bases and J lost 3 bases. The germline V gene has CDR1 MGHRA and CDR2 YSYEKL. CDR3 length: 19 amino acids. The CDR3 DNA is TGCGCCAGCAGCCAAGATAGTGGGCAGGGGGTTCGTAGGACAGATACGCAGTATTTT. The encoded protein is CASSQDSGQGVRRTDTQYF.

The V and J genes are TRBV7-8 and TRBJ2-1; 12 nucleotides match TRBD2. The CDR3 spans 19 residues. J was trimmed by 1 base and V by 5 bases; bases with no gene match: 12. Germline V gives CDR1 SGHVS, CDR2 FQNEAQ. DNA for the CDR3: TGTGCCAGCAGCGTAGGGCGACTAGCGGGAGCCGAGTCCTACAATGAGCAGTTCTTC. This translates into CASSVGRLAGAESYNEQFF.

This sequence joins TRBV5-1 and TRBJ1-5; no definite D call. Trimming took 1 base from V and 2 from J, leaving 10 bases between them. Per germline, CDR1 SGHRS and CDR2 YFSETQ. The CDR3 totals 15 residues. The CDR3 coding sequence is TGCGCCAGCAGCTTGCGCGCAGGTGGCAATCAGCCCCAGCATTTT. Translation gives CASSLRAGGNQPQHF.

The chain combines TRBV10-2 with TRBJ1-4; D is possibly TRBD1 (5 bases). CDR1 is WSHSY and CDR2 is SAAADI in the germline V gene. V was pared by 0 bases and J by 8 bases, with 10 bases between. This CDR3 region has 14 residues. CDR3 nucleotide sequence: TGCGCCAGCAGTGAGTCGGGGAGGGACGAAAAACTGTTTTTT. As protein: CASSESGRDEKLFF.

The chain joins TRBV6-6 to TRBJ1-5; D gene uncertain. The CDR3 has 13 amino acids. Germline assignment: CDR1 MNHNY and CDR2 SVGAGI (reference sequence). V lost 3 bases, J lost 1 base, and 4 bases lay in between. Here the CDR3 DNA reads TGTGCCAGCAGTTATGGAAGCAATCAGCCCCAGCATTTT. The encoded protein is CASSYGSNQPQHF.

The chain uses TRBV28 and TRBJ1-4, with 7 nucleotides matching TRBD1. With 6 bases clipped from V and 2 bases from J, the junction kept 6 bases outside the gene matches. Germline V gene data show CDR1 as MDHEN and CDR2 as SYDVKM. The CDR3 has 15 amino acids. The CDR3: CASRRTGFTNEKLFF. The CDR3, as DNA: TGTGCCAGCAGAAGGACAGGCTTCACTAATGAAAAACTGTTTTTT.

The chain combines TRBV5-1 with TRBJ2-5; D gene unclear. This CDR3 is built from 12 residues. V was pared by 2 bases and J by 3 bases, with 5 bases between. Germline V gene sequence: CDR1 SGHRS, CDR2 YFSETQ. For the CDR3, the DNA is TGCGCCAGCAGCTTATTGAAAGAGACCCAGTACTTC. Amino acids: CASSLLKETQYF. Full variable domain (missing parts from reference TRBV5-1 and TRBJ2-5): KAGVTQTPRYLIKTRGQQVTLSCSPISGHRSVSWYQQTPGQGLQFLFEYFSETQRNKGNFPGRFSGRQFSNSRSEMNVSTLELGDSALYLCASSLLKETQYFGPGTRLLVL.

The V call is TRBV25-1, the J call TRBJ2-5; the match to TRBD2 covers 7 bases. Germline V gives CDR1 MGHDK, CDR2 SYGVNS. After removal of 5 bases from V and 2 bases from J, the junction contained 5 bases not matched to a gene. This CDR3 spans 14 amino acids. The CDR3 here is CASSKAGLQETQYF. CDR3 bases: TGTGCCAGCAGTAAAGCGGGACTGCAAGAGACCCAGTACTTC.

The rearrangement joins TRBV28 to TRBJ2-7; D unclear. From germline, CDR1 is MDHEN and CDR2 SYDVKM. The CDR3 totals 13 residues. Trimming removed 1 base at V and 2 bases at J, with 6 bases between. Here the CDR3 reads CASSLLKTYEQYF. CDR3 nucleotide sequence: TGTGCCAGCAGTTTATTAAAAACCTACGAGCAGTACTTC.

The rearrangement joins TRBV5-1 to TRBJ2-5; 9 bases map to TRBD2. Germline assignment: CDR1 SGHRS and CDR2 YFSETQ. CDR3 size: 17 residues. J was trimmed by 0 bases and V by 4 bases; bases with no gene match: 10. CDR3 sequence: CASSLGGLAGDQETQYF. The DNA of the CDR3 is TGCGCCAGCAGCCTTGGGGGATTAGCGGGGGACCAAGAGACCCAGTACTTC.

This chain uses TRBV11-2 with TRBJ2-7, with 15 bases matching TRBD2. Per the germline V gene, CDR1 is SGHAT and CDR2 is FQNNGV. V gave up 5 bases and J gave up 5 bases; unmatched junction bases: 4. The CDR3 covers 15 residues. The CDR3 region has the DNA TGTGCCAGCAGCCGGACTAGCGGGAGGGCGAACGAGCAGTACTTC. This sequence encodes CASSRTSGRANEQYF.

The chain is built from TRBV11-1 and TRBJ2-3, with D unresolved. Trimming removed 5 bases from V and 3 bases from J, with 9 bases in between. CDR1 is SGHAT and CDR2 is FQDESV in the germline V gene (reference sequence). This CDR3 comprises 13 residues. CDR3: CASSHRLTDTQYF. The CDR3 nucleotides are TGTGCCAGCAGCCACCGCTTGACAGATACGCAGTATTTT.

The CDR3 protein is CASSIEGTSSSNQPQHF. In DNA form, the CDR3 reads TGTGCCAGTAGTATAGAAGGGACCTCGAGTAGCAATCAGCCCCAGCATTTT. This chain links TRBV19 with TRBJ1-5, with D possibly TRBD1 on 5 matching bases. The CDR3 extends over 17 amino acids. Looked up from germline, CDR1 is LNHDA and CDR2 is SQIVND (reference sequence). With 0 bases removed from V and 0 bases from J, the gap between germline ends came to 12 bases.

The chain joins TRBV7-3 to TRBJ2-7, with a tentative D call TRBD1 (5 bases). CDR1 and CDR2 from the germline V gene are SGHTA and FQGTGA. V dropped 5 bases and J dropped 3 bases, with 11 bases sitting between them. This CDR3 region has 13 residues. The CDR3 loop is CASSPDQGYEQYF. The CDR3 region has the DNA TGTGCCAGCAGCCCCGACCAGGGCTACGAGCAGTACTTC.